One and the same sample provided the 29 T cell receptor beta chains below, sequenced in a study of T cells in Graves' hyperthyroidism and ophthalmopathy. RNA transcripts served as the template for amplifying TCR beta CDR3 regions. With the HTBI primer set, the TCR CDR3 went through a first round of RT-PCR. TCRdb re-called the multiplex PCR reads through MiXCR, storing one row per CDR3 protein. The repertoire holds hundreds of thousands of distinct CDR3 sequences, just over 45% seen once, with approximately 8.2% in the top ten. The sequencing sample was made of peripheral blood or thyroid tissue (not recorded which). The receptors come from a woman between 18 and 29 years old with Graves' hyperthyroidism.

The chain recombines TRBV29-1 with TRBJ2-1; 7 nucleotides align to TRBD1. Germline CDR1 reads SQVTM; CDR2 reads ANQGSEA. CDR3 length: 12 amino acids. Unmatched junction bases numbered 4, after V lost 4 bases and J lost 7 bases. DNA for the CDR3: TGCAGCGTTGGGACAGGAGCGAATGAGCAGTTCTTC. Protein sequence: CSVGTGANEQFF.

CDR3: CASSLGSTEQYF. CDR3 nucleotide sequence: TGTGCCAGCAGCTTGGGCTCCACCGAGCAGTACTTC. The V and J genes are TRBV7-2 and TRBJ2-7; D gene uncertain. CDR3 length: 12 amino acids. V dropped 3 bases and J dropped 6 bases, with 9 bases sitting between them. The germline gives CDR1 SGHTA, CDR2 FQGNSA.

The chain uses TRBV20-1 and TRBJ1-2; no clear D gene. Trimming removed 0 bases from V and 8 bases from J, with 13 bases in between. Germline assignment: CDR1 DFQATT and CDR2 SNEGSKA (reference sequence). The CDR3 runs 13 residues. The CDR3 sequence is CSARDAGQAGYTF. For the CDR3, the DNA is TGCAGTGCTAGAGACGCGGGCCAAGCAGGCTACACCTTC.

In regard to this clonotype: With a much larger clone just one base away, this may be a read error. The V and J genes are TRBV7-6 and TRBJ1-5, with D maybe TRBD1 (5 bases). Germline V lookup: CDR1 SGHVS, CDR2 FNYEAQ. The CDR3 spans 14 residues. The CDR3, as DNA: TGTGCCAACAGCTTAGGGGCAGGGATTCAGCCCCAGCATTTT. This encodes CANSLGAGIQPQHF.

The chain carries TRBV20-1 and TRBJ2-7; 8 bases are shared with TRBD2. The germline CDR1 and CDR2 sequences are DFQATT and SNEGSKA (reference sequence). The trim removed 6 bases at V and 4 bases at J, leaving 8 bases unmatched. This CDR3 is built from 13 residues. This CDR3 is CSAPGTRMYEQYF. CDR3 coding DNA: TGCAGTGCCCCCGGGACTAGGATGTACGAGCAGTACTTC.

The rearrangement joins TRBV24-1 to TRBJ1-4; D not certain. The V and J ends lost 10 bases and 3 bases respectively, with 11 bases between them. The CDR3 sequence is 13 residues long. The germline V gene encodes CDR1 KGHDR and CDR2 SFDVKD. For the CDR3, the DNA is TGTGCCACGTCCGGGCAGGCTAATGAAAAACTGTTTTTT. Translating it yields CATSGQANEKLFF.

In this sample, this clonotype turned up a few times. J is TRBJ2-2 and V is TRBV6-5, with a tentative D call TRBD2 (6 bases). V gave up 1 base and J gave up 7 bases, with 16 bases separating them. CDR3 size: 16 residues. Per germline, CDR1 MNHEY and CDR2 SVGAGI. The DNA for the CDR3 is TGTGCCAGCAGTTACTTAGGAGGGGCGCTCCTCGGGGAGCTGTTTTTT. Protein sequence: CASSYLGGALLGELFF.

This clonotype was found a few times. V gene TRBV7-2 combines with J gene TRBJ2-7; 9 nucleotides agree with TRBD2. V was clipped by 3 bases and J by 4 bases; unmatched bases: 10. The CDR3 is 16 amino acids. Per the germline V gene, CDR1 is SGHTA and CDR2 is FQGNSA. The CDR3: CASSLGGLAGRYEQYF. CDR3 in DNA: TGTGCCAGCAGCTTGGGTGGGCTAGCGGGACGGTACGAGCAGTACTTC.

The genes are TRBV7-6 and TRBJ2-5, with 9 bases fitting TRBD1. Germline V gene data show CDR1 as SGHVS and CDR2 as FNYEAQ. V shed 5 bases, J shed 3 bases, and the junction held 4 bases outside the gene matches. CDR3 length: 14 residues. CDR3 in amino acids: CASSAWTGEETQYF. Here the CDR3 DNA reads TGTGCCAGCAGCGCCTGGACAGGGGAAGAGACCCAGTACTTC.

This clonotype occurred many times. The V call is TRBV14, the J call TRBJ1-4, with 9 bases identical to TRBD1. The CDR3 extends over 15 amino acids. Germline V gene sequence: CDR1 SGHDN, CDR2 FVKESK. With V trimmed by 3 bases and J by 6 bases, 5 bases remained unmatched. CDR3 amino acids: CASSQTGTGYEKLFF. CDR3 nucleotides: TGTGCCAGCAGCCAGACCGGGACAGGGTATGAAAAACTGTTTTTT.

V and J are TRBV7-9 and TRBJ2-7; 8 bases agree with TRBD1. After removal of 5 bases from V and 5 bases from J, the junction contained 11 bases not matched to a gene. Looked up from germline, CDR1 is SEHNR and CDR2 is FQNEAQ (reference sequence). CDR3 length: 15 residues. CDR3 amino acids: CASSATGTGLNEQYF. The CDR3 DNA sequence: TGTGCCAGCAGCGCCACCGGGACAGGCCTAAACGAGCAGTACTTC. The whole variable domain, remainder taken from reference TRBV7-9 and TRBJ2-7, is DTGVSQNPRHKITKRGQNVTFRCDPISEHNRLYWYRQTLGQGPEFLTYFQNEAQLEKSRLLSDRFSAERPKGSFSTLEIQRTEQGDSAMYLCASSATGTGLNEQYFGPGTRLTVT.

With regard to this clonotype: A read error may explain this, as a much larger clone is one base away. This rearrangement joins TRBV24-1 to TRBJ1-2; D unresolved. Per germline, CDR1 KGHDR and CDR2 SFDVKD. The CDR3 covers 15 residues. The CDR3 sequence is CASSDPFTEAYGYTF. Here the CDR3 DNA reads TGTGCCAGCAGTGATCCCTTTACGGAGGCGTATGGCTACACCTTC.

The chain joins TRBV7-9 to TRBJ1-5; 7 nucleotides agree with TRBD1. The CDR3 has 15 residues. Germline CDR1 SEHNR, CDR2 FQNEAQ (reference sequence). V lost 4 bases to trimming and J lost 11 bases; unmatched junction nucleotides: 14. The CDR3 nucleotides are TGTGCCAGCAGCTCCCCCTGGGACAGTGGGGAGGCCCAGCATTTT. This gives the protein CASSSPWDSGEAQHF.

The chain couples TRBV10-3 to TRBJ1-3; D unresolved. The CDR3 runs to 13 residues. V lost 3 bases to trimming and J lost 7 bases, with 10 bases between them. Germline lookup yields CDR1 ENHRY and CDR2 SYGVKD. This CDR3 is CAISEVVGNTIYF. In nucleotides, the CDR3 is TGTGCCATCAGTGAAGTGGTGGGGAACACCATATATTTT.

About this clonotype: A read error may produce the germline difference seen at one junction end. V gene TRBV7-9 combines with J gene TRBJ1-2; D is possibly TRBD1 (5 bases). The CDR3 extends over 14 amino acids. The V gene's germline CDR1 is SEHNR and CDR2 FQNEAQ (reference sequence). CDR3 sequence reads: CATSPRQLSGGYTF. DNA of the CDR3: TGTGCCACCAGCCCAAGACAGCTAAGCGGCGGCTACACCTTC.

The rearrangement joins TRBV7-9 to TRBJ1-2; 9 positions match TRBD1. The trim removed 1 base at V and 8 bases at J, leaving 5 bases unmatched. The germline V gene has CDR1 SEHNR and CDR2 FQNEAQ (reference sequence). CDR3 size: 14 residues. The CDR3 DNA follows: TGTGCCAGCAGCTTAGTCACAGGGGGCGCAGGCTACACCTTC. It specifies CASSLVTGGAGYTF.

This clonotype showed up just once. The V call is TRBV20-1, the J call TRBJ1-1; TRBD1 matches 9 bases. The CDR3 is made up of 16 amino acids. Trimming at V came to 4 bases and at J to 0 bases, leaving 9 bases not matched to a gene. Germline lookup yields CDR1 DFQATT and CDR2 SNEGSKA (reference sequence). This CDR3 is CSAIGLGQGLNTEAFF. The CDR3 DNA reads TGCAGTGCTATCGGGTTGGGACAGGGATTGAACACTGAAGCTTTCTTT.

In its sample, this clonotype was seen once. A much larger clonotype is one base distant, so this may be a read error. CDR3 region: CAINGELFF. In DNA form, the CDR3 reads TGTGCCATCAATGGGGAGCTGTTTTTT. V and J are TRBV10-3 and TRBJ2-2; no clear D. In germline, CDR1 is ENHRY, CDR2 SYGVKD. This CDR3 is built from 9 residues. Trimming stripped 7 bases from V and 8 bases from J, with 2 bases between.

CDR3 nucleotide sequence: TGTGCCAGCATTCCGGGACACGTCCCCTATGGCTACACCTTC. Encoded protein: CASIPGHVPYGYTF. The chain has TRBV2 and TRBJ1-2, with D possibly being TRBD1 (6 bases). Germline-derived CDR1 and CDR2 are SNHLY and FYNNEI. The V and J ends lost 7 bases and 4 bases respectively, with 16 bases between them. The CDR3 is 14 residues long.

Points on this clonotype: A much bigger clone sits one base away, suggesting this may be a read error. V and J are TRBV2 and TRBJ1-1, with unresolved D. Germline V CDR1 and CDR2: SNHLY, FYNNEI. The CDR3 extends over 13 amino acids. V lost 8 bases and J 5 bases, leaving 15 bases between the germline ends. The CDR3, as DNA: TGTGCCAGCGTCGAAGGCGGGAGGACTGAAGCTTTCTTT. Translated, it gives CASVEGGRTEAFF.

V usage is TRBV2 and J usage is TRBJ1-2; D might be TRBD1 (6 bases). The germline V and J ends were trimmed by 1 base and 10 bases, with 13 bases remaining between them. CDR1 and CDR2 from the germline V gene are SNHLY and FYNNEI. This CDR3 is 13 amino acids long. The CDR3 nucleotides read TGTGCCAGCAGTGAAGGGCAGGGGATATACTACACCTTC. Translated, it gives CASSEGQGIYYTF. Combining the CDR3 with reference TRBV2 and TRBJ1-2 gives the whole variable domain EPEVTQTPSHQVTQMGQEVILRCVPISNHLYFYWYRQILGQKVEFLVSFYNNEISEKSEIFDDQFSVERPDGSNFTLKIRSTKLEDSAMYFCASSEGQGIYYTFGSGTRLTVV.

Many counts were recorded for this clonotype. V is TRBV7-9 and J is TRBJ1-6, with D possibly being TRBD1 (6 bases). Germline CDR1 is SEHNR and CDR2 is FQNEAQ (reference sequence). Trimming left V 5 bases short and J 16 bases short, with 15 bases between. This CDR3 is built from 12 residues. The CDR3 nucleotides read TGTGCCAGCAGCCCAGGACAGTCGTCTCTCCACTTT. Translating it yields CASSPGQSSLHF.

The V gene is TRBV7-2, the J gene TRBJ2-7, with 9 bases aligning to TRBD1. This CDR3 has 15 amino acids. After removal of 6 bases from V and 3 bases from J, the junction contained 9 bases not matched to a gene. Looked up from germline, CDR1 is SGHTA and CDR2 is FQGNSA. CDR3: CASSLTGTGIYEQYF. DNA for the CDR3: TGTGCCAGCAGTCTTACCGGGACAGGGATCTACGAGCAGTACTTC.

In this sample, this clonotype turned up a few times. This chain connects TRBV7-6 to TRBJ1-4, with TRBD1 as a possible D gene (5 bases). Germline V gene lookup returns CDR1 SGHVS and CDR2 FNYEAQ. The V end was cut by 6 bases, the J end by 7 bases, with 21 bases between. The CDR3 runs 16 residues. CDR3 residues: CASSNRGQPRGEKLFF. The CDR3 DNA reads as TGTGCCAGCAGTAATAGGGGCCAACCTCGTGGTGAAAAACTGTTTTTT.

In its sample, this clonotype was seen many times. This rearrangement joins TRBV7-2 to TRBJ2-7; D not resolved. Germline CDR1 reads SGHTA; CDR2 reads FQGNSA. The CDR3 length is 14 residues. V lost 5 bases and J 0 bases, leaving 11 bases between the germline ends. This chain's CDR3 is CASSPTQASYEQYF. CDR3 bases: TGTGCCAGCAGCCCCACGCAAGCCTCCTACGAGCAGTACTTC. The whole variable domain, filled in from reference TRBV7-2 and TRBJ2-7, reads GAGVSQSPSNKVTEKGKDVELRCDPISGHTALYWYRQSLGQGLEFLIYFQGNSAPDKSGLPSDRFSAERTGGSVSTLTIQRTQQEDSAVYLCASSPTQASYEQYFGPGTRLTVT.

The rearrangement joins TRBV19 to TRBJ2-2; D unresolved. Per germline, CDR1 LNHDA and CDR2 SQIVND (reference sequence). The CDR3 is made up of 15 amino acids. Trimming took off 3 bases at V and 2 bases at J, with 10 bases between the two ends. CDR3 protein: CASSIRSYNTGELFF. CDR3 DNA: TGTGCCAGTAGTATTCGATCTTACAACACCGGGGAGCTGTTTTTT.

The chain is built from TRBV24-1 and TRBJ2-3; D unclear. Germline V gives CDR1 KGHDR, CDR2 SFDVKD. This CDR3 contains 16 residues. The V gene lost 1 base and the J gene lost 2 bases, with 12 bases spanning the gap. In DNA, the CDR3 is TGTGCCACCAGTGATTTCGGCCAGTCTTCCACAGATACGCAGTATTTT. This translates into CATSDFGQSSTDTQYF.

The V gene is TRBV11-1, the J gene TRBJ2-7, with D perhaps TRBD2 (6 bases). The V gene's germline CDR1 is SGHAT and CDR2 FQDESV (reference sequence). V lost 5 bases and J 3 bases, leaving 14 bases between the germline ends. The CDR3 consists of 14 residues. CDR3 loop: CASSPLGLHYEQYF. The CDR3 bases are TGTGCCAGCAGCCCCCTGGGACTCCACTACGAGCAGTACTTC.

This clonotype was recorded a few times. The rearrangement joins TRBV12-3 or TRBV12-4 to TRBJ1-5, with unresolved D. The CDR3 loop spans 12 amino acids. The CDR3 DNA is TGTGCTAGTGGTTTGCGGGGTCAGCCCCAGCATTTT. Its translation is CASGLRGQPQHF.